This T cell receptor (beta chain) was captured by sequencing in a study of T-cell memory formation after mild COVID-19. Study conclusions and caveats: Clones shrinking between day 15 and 85 showed a balanced CD4/CD8 split, and those that grew later tilted toward CD4+. Researchers could not confirm that second-wave clones peaking on day 37 targeted SARS-CoV-2.

CDR1 and CDR2 (germline): SGHRS, YFSETQ. This CDR3 has 19 amino acids. With 7 bases clipped from V and 0 bases from J, the junction kept 21 bases outside the gene matches. This clonotype appeared a few times. The antigen is unknown. In TCRdb, the 5' RACE reads were re-called with MiXCR into one record per CDR3 protein. The data show some 120,000 distinct CDR3 sequences, with approximately 5.9% seen just once and over 2% held by the top ten. The TCR was taken from an adult woman who had mild COVID-19 (a few samples of this study predate the infection). Cell type and time point are not known. The gene calls are TRBV5-1 and TRBJ1-1, with 7 bases lining up with TRBD1. The sequenced material came from PBMCs or a T cell subset sorted from them (not recorded which). In DNA, the CDR3 is TGCGCCAGCGCCCCGACATGGGACAGTAAGATTCTCATGAACACTGAAGCTTTCTTT. This codes for CASAPTWDSKILMNTEAFF.